This paragraph reports one T cell receptor (beta chain). Its specificity is unknown. The data originate from a study of blood T cells in healthy people across ages. It was roughly 10 milliliters of peripheral blood that were drawn from each donor. Extraction yielded at least 5 micrograms of total RNA per sample. PCR was performed a second time for roughly 7 to 12 cycles using a sample-barcoded 5' primer and a J-beta primer mix. TCRdb re-analysed the 5' RACE reads in MiXCR, keeping a single row per CDR3 protein. The sample records 2 million or so distinct CDR3 sequences, 40% to 55% being singletons. The CDR3 is 17 amino acids. CDR1 and CDR2 from the germline V gene are MNHEY and SMNVEV (reference sequence). Trimming shortened V by 1 base and J by 2 bases, and 12 bases separated the two germline ends. Findings and caveats of the study: No conclusive comparison of naive versus antigen-experienced cells was possible with unsorted PBMCs. Long-lived donors carried more naive CD4+ cells and greater diversity than aged donors.

Sequencing input: blood. The sequence was obtained from a woman aged 40 to 49 in good health. J is TRBJ1-6 and V is TRBV27; D remains unclear. The CDR3 sequence is CASSLLTGNAYNSPLHF. The CDR3 DNA follows: TGTGCCAGCAGTTTATTGACGGGGAACGCCTATAATTCACCCCTCCACTTT.